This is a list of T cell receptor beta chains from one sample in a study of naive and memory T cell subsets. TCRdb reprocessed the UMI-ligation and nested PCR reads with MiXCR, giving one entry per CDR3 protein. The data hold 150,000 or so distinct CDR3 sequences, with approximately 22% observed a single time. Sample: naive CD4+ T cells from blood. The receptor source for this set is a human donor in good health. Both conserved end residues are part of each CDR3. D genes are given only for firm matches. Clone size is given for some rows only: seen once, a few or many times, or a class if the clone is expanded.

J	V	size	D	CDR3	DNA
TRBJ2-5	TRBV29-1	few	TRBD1	CSVQTGGHKETQYF	TGCAGCGTACAGACAGGGGGCCATAAGGAGACCCAGTACTTC
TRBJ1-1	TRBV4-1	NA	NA	CASSPLPGTGAFF	TGCGCCAGCAGCCCCTTGCCGGGCACCGGAGCTTTCTTT
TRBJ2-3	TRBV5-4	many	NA	CASSVRGLRYF	TGTGCCAGCAGCGTCCGGGGGTTGCGGTATTTT
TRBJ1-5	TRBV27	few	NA	CASRPTGTLFGPQHF	TGTGCCAGCAGACCTACCGGGACCCTATTCGGACCCCAGCATTTT
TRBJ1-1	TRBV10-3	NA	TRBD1	CAIRVTGLTEAFF	TGTGCCATCAGGGTGACAGGGCTCACTGAAGCTTTCTTT
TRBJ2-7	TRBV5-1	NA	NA	CASSLNPGAVSYEQYF	TGCGCCAGCAGCTTAAACCCAGGGGCTGTTTCCTACGAGCAGTACTTC
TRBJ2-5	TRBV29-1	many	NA	CSVERLGARQETQYF	TGCAGCGTTGAACGTCTTGGGGCCAGACAAGAGACCCAGTACTTC
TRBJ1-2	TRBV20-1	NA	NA	CSASNTGMGYTF	TGCAGTGCTAGCAATACAGGGATGGGCTACACCTTC
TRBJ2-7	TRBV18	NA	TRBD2	CASSPPSGRDEQYF	TGTGCCAGCTCACCACCTAGCGGGAGGGACGAGCAGTACTTC
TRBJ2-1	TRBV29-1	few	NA	CSVRTHNEQFF	TGCAGCGTCCGGACTCATAATGAGCAGTTCTTC
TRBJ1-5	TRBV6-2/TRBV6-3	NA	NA	CASRRTQGVNQPQHF	TGTGCCAGCAGAAGAACGCAGGGAGTAAATCAGCCCCAGCATTTT